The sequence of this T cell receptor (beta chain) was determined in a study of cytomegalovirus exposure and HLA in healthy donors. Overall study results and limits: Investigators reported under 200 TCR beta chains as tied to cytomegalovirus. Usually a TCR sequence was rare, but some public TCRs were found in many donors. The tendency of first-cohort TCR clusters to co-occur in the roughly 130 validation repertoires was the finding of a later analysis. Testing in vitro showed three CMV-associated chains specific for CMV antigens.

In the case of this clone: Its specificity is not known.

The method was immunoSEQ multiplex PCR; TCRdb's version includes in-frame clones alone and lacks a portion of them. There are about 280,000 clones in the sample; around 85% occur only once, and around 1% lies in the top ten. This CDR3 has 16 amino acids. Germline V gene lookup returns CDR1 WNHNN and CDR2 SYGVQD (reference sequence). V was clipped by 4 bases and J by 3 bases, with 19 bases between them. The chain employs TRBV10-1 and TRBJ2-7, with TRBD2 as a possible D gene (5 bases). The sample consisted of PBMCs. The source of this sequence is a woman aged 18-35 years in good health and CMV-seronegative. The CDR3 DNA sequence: TGCGCCAGCAGTGGGGCACCGGGCCCCGAGGGCTACGAGCAGTACTTC. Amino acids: CASSGAPGPEGYEQYF.